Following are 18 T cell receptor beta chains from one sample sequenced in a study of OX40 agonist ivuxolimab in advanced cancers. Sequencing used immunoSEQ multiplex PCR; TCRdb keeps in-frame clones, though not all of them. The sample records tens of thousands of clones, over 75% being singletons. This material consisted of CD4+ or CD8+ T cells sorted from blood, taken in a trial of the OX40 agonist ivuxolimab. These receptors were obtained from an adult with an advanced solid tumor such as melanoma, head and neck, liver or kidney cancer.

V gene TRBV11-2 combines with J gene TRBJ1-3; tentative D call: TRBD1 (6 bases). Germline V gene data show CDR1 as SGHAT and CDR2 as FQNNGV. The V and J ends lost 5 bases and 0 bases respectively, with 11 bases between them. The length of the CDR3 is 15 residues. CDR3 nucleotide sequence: TGTGCCAGCAGCCCGAGGACAGACTCTGGAAACACCATATATTTT. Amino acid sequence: CASSPRTDSGNTIYF.

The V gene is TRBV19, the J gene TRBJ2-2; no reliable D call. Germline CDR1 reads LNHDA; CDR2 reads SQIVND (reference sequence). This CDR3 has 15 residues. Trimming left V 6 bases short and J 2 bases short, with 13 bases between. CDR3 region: CASSPLTKNTGELFF. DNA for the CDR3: TGTGCCAGTAGCCCCCTGACGAAAAACACCGGGGAGCTGTTTTTT. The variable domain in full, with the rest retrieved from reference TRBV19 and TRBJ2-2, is DGGITQSPKYLFRKEGQNVTLSCEQNLNHDAMYWYRQDPGQGLRLIYYSQIVNDFQKGDIAEGYSVSREKKESFPLTVTSAQKNPTAFYLCASSPLTKNTGELFFGEGSRLTVL.

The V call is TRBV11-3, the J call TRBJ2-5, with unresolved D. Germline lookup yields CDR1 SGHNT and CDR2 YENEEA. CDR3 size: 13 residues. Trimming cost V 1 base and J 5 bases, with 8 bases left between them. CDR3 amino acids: CASSLGDFETQYF. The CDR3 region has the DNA TGTGCCAGCAGCTTAGGGGATTTTGAGACCCAGTACTTC.

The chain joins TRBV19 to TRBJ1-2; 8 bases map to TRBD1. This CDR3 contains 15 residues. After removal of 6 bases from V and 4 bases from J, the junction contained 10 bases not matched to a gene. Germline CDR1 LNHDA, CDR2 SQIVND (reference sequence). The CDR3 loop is CASRKRAGGGYGYTF. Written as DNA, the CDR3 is TGTGCCAGTAGAAAAAGGGCAGGGGGCGGCTATGGCTACACCTTC.

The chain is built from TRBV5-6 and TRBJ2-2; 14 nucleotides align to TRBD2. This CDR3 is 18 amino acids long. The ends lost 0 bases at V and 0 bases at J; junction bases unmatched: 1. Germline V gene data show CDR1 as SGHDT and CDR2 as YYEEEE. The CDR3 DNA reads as TGTGCCAGCAGCTTGGAGGGACTAGCGGGAGCGAACACCGGGGAGCTGTTTTTT. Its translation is CASSLEGLAGANTGELFF. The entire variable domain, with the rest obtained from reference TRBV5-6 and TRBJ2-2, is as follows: DAGVTQSPTHLIKTRGQQVTLRCSPKSGHDTVSWYQQALGQGPQFIFQYYEEEERQRGNFPDRFSGHQFPNYSSELNVNALLLGDSALYLCASSLEGLAGANTGELFFGEGSRLTVL.

The CDR3 region is CASGNSSGSSYEQYF. CDR3 in DNA: TGTGCTAGTGGTAATTCTAGCGGGAGCTCCTACGAGCAGTACTTC. This chain connects TRBV12-5 to TRBJ2-7, with 10 bases aligning to TRBD2. The CDR3 has 15 residues. Losses at the gene ends were 5 bases for V and 0 bases for J; bases not matched to a gene: 4. The germline gives CDR1 LGHNT, CDR2 FRNRAP.

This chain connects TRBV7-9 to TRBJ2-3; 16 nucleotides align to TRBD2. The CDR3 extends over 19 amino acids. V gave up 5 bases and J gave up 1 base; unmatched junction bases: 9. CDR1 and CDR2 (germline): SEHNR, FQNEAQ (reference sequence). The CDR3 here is CASSPRGLAGGLGTDTQYF. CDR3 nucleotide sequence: TGTGCCAGCAGCCCAAGGGGACTAGCGGGAGGGCTGGGCACAGATACGCAGTATTTT. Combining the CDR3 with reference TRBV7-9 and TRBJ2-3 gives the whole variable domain DTGVSQNPRHKITKRGQNVTFRCDPISEHNRLYWYRQTLGQGPEFLTYFQNEAQLEKSRLLSDRFSAERPKGSFSTLEIQRTEQGDSAMYLCASSPRGLAGGLGTDTQYFGPGTRLTVL.

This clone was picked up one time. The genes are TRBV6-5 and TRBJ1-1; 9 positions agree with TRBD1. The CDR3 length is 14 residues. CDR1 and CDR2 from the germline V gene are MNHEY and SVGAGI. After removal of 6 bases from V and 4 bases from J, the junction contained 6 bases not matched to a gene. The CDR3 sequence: CASRKTGGITEAFF. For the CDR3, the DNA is TGTGCCAGCAGGAAGACAGGGGGGATCACTGAAGCTTTCTTT.

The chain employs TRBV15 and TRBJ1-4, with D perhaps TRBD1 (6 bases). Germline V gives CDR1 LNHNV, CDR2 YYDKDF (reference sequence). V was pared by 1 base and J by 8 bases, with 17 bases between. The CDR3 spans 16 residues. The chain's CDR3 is CATSRGSPGEREKLFF. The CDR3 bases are TGTGCCACCAGCAGAGGCAGCCCAGGGGAAAGGGAAAAACTGTTTTTT.

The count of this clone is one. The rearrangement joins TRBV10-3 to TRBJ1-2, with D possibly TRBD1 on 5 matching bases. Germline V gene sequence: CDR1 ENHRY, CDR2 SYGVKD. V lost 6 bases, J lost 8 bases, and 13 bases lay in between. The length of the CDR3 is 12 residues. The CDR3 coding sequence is TGTGCCATCAGATTACAGGAGGAGGGCTACACCTTC. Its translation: CAIRLQEEGYTF.

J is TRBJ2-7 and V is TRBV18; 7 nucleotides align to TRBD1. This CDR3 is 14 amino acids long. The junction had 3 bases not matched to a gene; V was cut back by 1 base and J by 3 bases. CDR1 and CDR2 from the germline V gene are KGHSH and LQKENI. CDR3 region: CASSPQQGSYEQYF. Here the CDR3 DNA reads TGTGCCAGCTCACCACAACAGGGGAGCTACGAGCAGTACTTC.

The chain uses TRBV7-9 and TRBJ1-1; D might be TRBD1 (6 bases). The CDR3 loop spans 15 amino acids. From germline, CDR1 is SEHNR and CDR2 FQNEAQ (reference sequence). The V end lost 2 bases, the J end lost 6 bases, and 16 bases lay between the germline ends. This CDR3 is CASSLSGWGLPEAFF. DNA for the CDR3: TGTGCCAGCAGCTTAAGCGGGTGGGGGCTGCCTGAAGCTTTCTTT.

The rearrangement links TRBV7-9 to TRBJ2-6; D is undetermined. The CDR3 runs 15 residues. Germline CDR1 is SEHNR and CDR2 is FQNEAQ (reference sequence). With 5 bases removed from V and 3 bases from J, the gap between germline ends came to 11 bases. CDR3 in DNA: TGTGCCAGCAGCCCAGACGGGCGTGGGGCCAACGTCCTGACTTTC. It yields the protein CASSPDGRGANVLTF.

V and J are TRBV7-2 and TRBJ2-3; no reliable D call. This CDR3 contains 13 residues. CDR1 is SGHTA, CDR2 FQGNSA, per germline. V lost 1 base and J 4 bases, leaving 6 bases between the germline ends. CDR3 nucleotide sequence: TGTGCCAGCAGCTTAGTTGCCCCAGATACGCAGTATTTT. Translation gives CASSLVAPDTQYF.

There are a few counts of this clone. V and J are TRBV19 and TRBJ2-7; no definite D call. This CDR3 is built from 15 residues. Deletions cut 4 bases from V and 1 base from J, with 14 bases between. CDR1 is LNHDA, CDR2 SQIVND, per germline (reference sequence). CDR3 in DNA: TGTGCCAGTAGTACTTATTACGACTCGTCCTACGAGCAGTACTTC. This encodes CASSTYYDSSYEQYF.

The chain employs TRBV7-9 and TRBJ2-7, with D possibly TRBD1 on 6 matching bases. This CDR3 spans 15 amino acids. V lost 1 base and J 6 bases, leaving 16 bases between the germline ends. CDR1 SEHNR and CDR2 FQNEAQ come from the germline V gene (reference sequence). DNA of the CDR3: TGTGCCAGCAGCTTAGTGTCAGGGGCCCTATCCGAGCAGTACTTC. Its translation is CASSLVSGALSEQYF.

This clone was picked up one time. The CDR3 region is CAISPEGTGTDTQYF. The CDR3, as DNA: TGTGCCATCAGCCCAGAGGGGACGGGTACAGATACGCAGTATTTT. This chain connects TRBV10-3 to TRBJ2-3; D possibly matches TRBD1 or TRBD2 (5 bases each). Germline values: CDR1 ENHRY, CDR2 SYGVKD. This CDR3 spans 15 amino acids. V was clipped by 6 bases and J by 3 bases, with 16 bases between them.

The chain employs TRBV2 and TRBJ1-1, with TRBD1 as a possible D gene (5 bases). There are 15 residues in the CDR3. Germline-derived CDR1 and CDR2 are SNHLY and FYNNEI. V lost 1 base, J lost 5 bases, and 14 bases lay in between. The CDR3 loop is CASSEDLGRGTEAFF. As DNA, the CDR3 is TGTGCCAGCAGTGAAGACCTGGGGCGCGGGACTGAAGCTTTCTTT.